The clone carrying this T cell receptor beta chain is labeled as medium-sized. Its antigen remains unidentified. Other DNA sequences in this specimen translate into the identical CDR3. The sample comes from a study of OX40 agonist ivuxolimab in advanced cancers. Study-wide results and caveats: Expanded clones were, on average, more numerous among CD8+ T cells than CD4+.

Repertoires were generated with immunoSEQ multiplex PCR, while TCRdb's copy carries only in-frame clones and drops some. Of about 20,000 clones listed, 86% are singletons. CDR3 size: 13 residues. Germline CDR1 MNHNS, CDR2 SASEGT. Trimming pared 1 base from V and 1 base from J, leaving 3 bases between. The starting material was CD4+ or CD8+ T cells sorted from blood, obtained in a trial of the OX40 agonist ivuxolimab. The chain combines TRBV6-1 with TRBJ2-3, with unresolved D. The TCR originated in an adult with an advanced solid tumor such as melanoma, head and neck, liver or kidney cancer. CDR3 amino acids: CASSEVGTDTQYF. The DNA of the CDR3 is TGTGCCAGCAGTGAAGTAGGCACAGATACGCAGTATTTT.